This T cell receptor (beta chain) stems from a study of T cell responses to AZD1222 COVID-19 vaccine. Overall study findings and caveats: Donors in the cohort were predominantly white British and more often female, and clonal diversity was possibly underestimated. Within unmutated variant regions lay the reported targets of nearly half of spike-specific TCRs. Sampling that yielded the repertoires occurred only after the peak T cell response.

About this clone: Its antigen is currently unknown.

CDR3 length: 16 residues. In germline, CDR1 is KGHSH, CDR2 LQKENI. After removal of 5 bases from V and 2 bases from J, the junction contained 6 bases not matched to a gene. This table comes from immunoSEQ multiplex PCR, and its TCRdb copy is limited to in-frame clones, with some not included. Of under 60,000 clones in the sample, 70% to 90% were seen once. This chain connects TRBV18 to TRBJ2-3; 11 positions match TRBD2. Sequenced material: peripheral blood, taken 28 days after the second AZD1222 dose. This TCR was recovered from an adult who received the AZD1222 COVID-19 vaccine. The CDR3 spells CASSRPGLAATDTQYF. The DNA for the CDR3 is TGTGCCAGCTCAAGACCGGGACTAGCGGCCACAGATACGCAGTATTTT. Drawing the rest from reference TRBV18 and TRBJ2-3, the complete variable domain is NAGVMQNPRHLVRRRGQEARLRCSPMKGHSHVYWYRQLPEEGLKFMVYLQKENIIDESGMPKERFSAEFPKEGPSILRIQQVVRGDSAAYFCASSRPGLAATDTQYFGPGTRLTVL.